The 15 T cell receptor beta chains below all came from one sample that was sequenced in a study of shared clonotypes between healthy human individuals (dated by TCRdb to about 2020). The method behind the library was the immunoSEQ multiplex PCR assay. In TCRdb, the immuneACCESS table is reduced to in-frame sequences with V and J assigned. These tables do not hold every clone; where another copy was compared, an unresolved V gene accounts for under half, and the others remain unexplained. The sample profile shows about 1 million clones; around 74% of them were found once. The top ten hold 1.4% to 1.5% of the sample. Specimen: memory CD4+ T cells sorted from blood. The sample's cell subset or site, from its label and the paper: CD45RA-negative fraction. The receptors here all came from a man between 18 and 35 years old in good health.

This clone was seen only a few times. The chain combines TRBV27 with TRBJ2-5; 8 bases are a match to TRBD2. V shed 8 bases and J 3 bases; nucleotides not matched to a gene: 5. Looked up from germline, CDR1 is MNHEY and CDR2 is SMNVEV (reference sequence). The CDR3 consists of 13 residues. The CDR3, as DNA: TGTGCCAGCTCCGGGACTAGGGAAGAGACCCAGTACTTC. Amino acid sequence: CASSGTREETQYF.

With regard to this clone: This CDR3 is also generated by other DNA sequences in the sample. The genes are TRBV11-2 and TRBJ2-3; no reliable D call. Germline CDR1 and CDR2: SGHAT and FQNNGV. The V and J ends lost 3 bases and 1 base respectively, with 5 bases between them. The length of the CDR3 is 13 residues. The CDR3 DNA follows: TGTGCCAGCAGCTTCGGAGGCACAGATACGCAGTATTTT. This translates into CASSFGGTDTQYF.

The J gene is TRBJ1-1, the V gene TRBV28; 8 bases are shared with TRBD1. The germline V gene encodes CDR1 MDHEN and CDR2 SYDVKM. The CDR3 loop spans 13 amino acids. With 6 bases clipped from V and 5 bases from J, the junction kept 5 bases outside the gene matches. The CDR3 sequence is CASSRTGKTEAFF. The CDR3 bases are TGTGCCAGCAGCAGGACAGGGAAGACTGAAGCTTTCTTT.

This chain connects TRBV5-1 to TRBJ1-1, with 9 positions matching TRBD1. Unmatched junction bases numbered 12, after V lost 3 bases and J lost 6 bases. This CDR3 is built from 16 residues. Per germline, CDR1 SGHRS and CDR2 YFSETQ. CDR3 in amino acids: CASSSITGTGSSEAFF. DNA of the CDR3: TGCGCCAGCAGCTCCATTACCGGGACAGGGTCATCTGAAGCTTTCTTT.

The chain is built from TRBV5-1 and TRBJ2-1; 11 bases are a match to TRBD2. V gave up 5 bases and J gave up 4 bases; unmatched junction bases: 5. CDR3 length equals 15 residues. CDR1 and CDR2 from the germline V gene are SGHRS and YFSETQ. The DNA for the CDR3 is TGCGCCAGCAGAGACCGACTAGCGGGGTACAATGAGCAGTTCTTC. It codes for CASRDRLAGYNEQFF.

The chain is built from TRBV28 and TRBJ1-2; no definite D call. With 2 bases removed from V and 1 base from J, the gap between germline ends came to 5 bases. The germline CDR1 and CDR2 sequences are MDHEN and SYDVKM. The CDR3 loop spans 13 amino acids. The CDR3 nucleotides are TGTGCCAGCAGTTTAACTCTTAACTATGGCTACACCTTC. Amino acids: CASSLTLNYGYTF.

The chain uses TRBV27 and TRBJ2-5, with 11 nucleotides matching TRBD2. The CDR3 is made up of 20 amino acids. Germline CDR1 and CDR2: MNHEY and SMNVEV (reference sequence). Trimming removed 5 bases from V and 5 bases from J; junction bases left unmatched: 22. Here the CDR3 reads CASSPKKGAPRASGRETQYF. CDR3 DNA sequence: TGTGCCAGCAGTCCCAAGAAGGGGGCGCCAAGGGCTAGCGGGAGGGAGACCCAGTACTTC.

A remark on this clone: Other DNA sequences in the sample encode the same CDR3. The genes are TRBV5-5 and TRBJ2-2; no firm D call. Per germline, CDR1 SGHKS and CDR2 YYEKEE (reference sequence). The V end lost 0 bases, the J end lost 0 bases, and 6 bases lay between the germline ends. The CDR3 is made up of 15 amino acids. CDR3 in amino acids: CASSLDRANTGELFF. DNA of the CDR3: TGTGCCAGCAGCTTGGACAGAGCGAACACCGGGGAGCTGTTTTTT.

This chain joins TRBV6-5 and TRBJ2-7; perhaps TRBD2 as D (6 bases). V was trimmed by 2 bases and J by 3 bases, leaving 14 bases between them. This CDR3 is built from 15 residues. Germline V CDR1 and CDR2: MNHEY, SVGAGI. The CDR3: CASSYGGGVFYEQYF. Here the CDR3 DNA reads TGTGCCAGCAGTTACGGCGGAGGGGTGTTCTACGAGCAGTACTTC.

CDR3 in DNA: TGTGCCAGTAGTATCCTTCGGACAGGACGAACTGAAGCTTTCTTT. Translated: CASSILRTGRTEAFF. The gene calls are TRBV19 and TRBJ1-1; 7 nucleotides align to TRBD1. Germline CDR1 LNHDA, CDR2 SQIVND (reference sequence). The CDR3 loop spans 15 amino acids. V dropped 3 bases and J dropped 5; count of bases not matched to a gene: 9.

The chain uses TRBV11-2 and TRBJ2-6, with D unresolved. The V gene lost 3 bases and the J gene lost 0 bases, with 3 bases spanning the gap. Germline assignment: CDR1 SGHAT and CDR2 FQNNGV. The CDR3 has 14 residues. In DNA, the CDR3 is TGTGCCAGCAGCTTCGACTCTGGGGCCAACGTCCTGACTTTC. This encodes CASSFDSGANVLTF.

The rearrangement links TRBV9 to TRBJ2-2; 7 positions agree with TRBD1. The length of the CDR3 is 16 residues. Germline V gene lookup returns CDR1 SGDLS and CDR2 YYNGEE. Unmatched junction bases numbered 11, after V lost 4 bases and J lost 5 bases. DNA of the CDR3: TGTGCCAGCAGCACAGGGACAGACGTTGGGACCGGGGAGCTGTTTTTT. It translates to CASSTGTDVGTGELFF.

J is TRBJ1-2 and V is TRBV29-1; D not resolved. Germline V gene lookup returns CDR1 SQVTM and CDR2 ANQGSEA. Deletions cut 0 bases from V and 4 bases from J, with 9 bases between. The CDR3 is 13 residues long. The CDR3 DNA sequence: TGCAGCGTTGAAGAGAATCATCGCTATGGCTACACCTTC. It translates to CSVEENHRYGYTF.

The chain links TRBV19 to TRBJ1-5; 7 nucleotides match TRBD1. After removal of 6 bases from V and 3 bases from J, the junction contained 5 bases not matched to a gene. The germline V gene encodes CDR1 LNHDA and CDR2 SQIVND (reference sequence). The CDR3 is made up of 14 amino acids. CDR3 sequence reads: CASSETGANQPQHF. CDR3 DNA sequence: TGTGCCAGTAGCGAAACAGGGGCCAATCAGCCCCAGCATTTT. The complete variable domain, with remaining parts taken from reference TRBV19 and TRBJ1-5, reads DGGITQSPKYLFRKEGQNVTLSCEQNLNHDAMYWYRQDPGQGLRLIYYSQIVNDFQKGDIAEGYSVSREKKESFPLTVTSAQKNPTAFYLCASSETGANQPQHFGDGTRLSIL.

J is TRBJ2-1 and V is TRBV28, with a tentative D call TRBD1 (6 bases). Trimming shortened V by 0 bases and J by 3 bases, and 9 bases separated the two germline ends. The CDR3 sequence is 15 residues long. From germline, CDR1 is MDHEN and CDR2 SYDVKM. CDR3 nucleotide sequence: TGTGCCAGCAGTTTATGGCAGGGGAACTACAATGAGCAGTTCTTC. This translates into CASSLWQGNYNEQFF.